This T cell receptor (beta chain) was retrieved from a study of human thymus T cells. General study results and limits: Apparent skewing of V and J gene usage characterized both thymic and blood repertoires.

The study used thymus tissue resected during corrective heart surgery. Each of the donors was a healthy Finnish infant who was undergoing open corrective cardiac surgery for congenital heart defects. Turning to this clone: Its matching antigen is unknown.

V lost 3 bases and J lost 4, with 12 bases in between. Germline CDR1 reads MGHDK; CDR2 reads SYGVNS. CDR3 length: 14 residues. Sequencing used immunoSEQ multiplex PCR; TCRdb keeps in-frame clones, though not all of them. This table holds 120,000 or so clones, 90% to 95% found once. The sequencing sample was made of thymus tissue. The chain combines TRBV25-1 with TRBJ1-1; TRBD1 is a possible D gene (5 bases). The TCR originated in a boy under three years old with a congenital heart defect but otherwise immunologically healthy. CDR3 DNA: TGTGCCAGCAGTGACCGTCGTGGGGGCACTGAAGCTTTCTTT. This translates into CASSDRRGGTEAFF.